This T cell receptor beta chain was sequenced for a study of beta chain features in type 1 diabetes. On this clone: What it binds is unknown.

Sequencing targeted expressed TCRB transcripts, as all isolated RNA had been reverse transcribed. TCRdb's copy holds only in-frame clones and misses some; the assay was immunoSEQ multiplex PCR. The sample has about 700,000 clones, roughly an eighth seen once. Study-wide results and caveats: When Type 1 diabetes patients were examined, their TCRB CDR3s proved moderately but significantly shorter in all four CD4+ subsets. In these data, an HLA type influence on TCRB rearrangement remained unresolved.

Germline V gene sequence: CDR1 MNHEY, CDR2 SVGAGI. The length of the CDR3 is 14 residues. Trimming cost V 8 bases and J 6 bases, with 19 bases left between them. The source of this sequence is a man aged 18-30 years with type 1 diabetes. The chain links TRBV6-5 to TRBJ1-2; no reliable D call. The sequencing sample was made of naive CD4+ T cells from blood. DNA of the CDR3: TGTGCCAGCCGGCCAGGTCGGGGATCAGATGGCTACACCTTC. Translated, it gives CASRPGRGSDGYTF.